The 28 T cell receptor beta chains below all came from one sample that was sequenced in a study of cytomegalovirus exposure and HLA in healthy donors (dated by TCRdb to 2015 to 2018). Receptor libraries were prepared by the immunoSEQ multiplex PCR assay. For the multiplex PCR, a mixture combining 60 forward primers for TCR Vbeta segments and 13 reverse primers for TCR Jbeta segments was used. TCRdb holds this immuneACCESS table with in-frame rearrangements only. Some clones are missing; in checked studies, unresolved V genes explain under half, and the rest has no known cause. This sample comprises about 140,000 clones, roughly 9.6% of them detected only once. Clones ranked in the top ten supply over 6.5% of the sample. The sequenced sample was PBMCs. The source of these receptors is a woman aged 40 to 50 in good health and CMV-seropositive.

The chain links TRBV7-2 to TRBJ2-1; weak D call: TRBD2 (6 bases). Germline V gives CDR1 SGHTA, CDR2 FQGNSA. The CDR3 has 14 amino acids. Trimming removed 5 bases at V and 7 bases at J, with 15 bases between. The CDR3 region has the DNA TGTGCCAGCAGCAAAGACGGGGGAGTGAATGAGCAGTTCTTC. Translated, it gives CASSKDGGVNEQFF.

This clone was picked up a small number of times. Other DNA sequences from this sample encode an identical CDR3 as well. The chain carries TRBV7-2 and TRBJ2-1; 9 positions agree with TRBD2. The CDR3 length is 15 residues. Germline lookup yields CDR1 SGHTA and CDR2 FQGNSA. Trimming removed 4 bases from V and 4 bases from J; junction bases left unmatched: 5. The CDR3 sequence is CASSYSGGGYNEQFF. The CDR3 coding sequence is TGTGCCAGCAGCTATAGCGGGGGAGGGTACAATGAGCAGTTCTTC.

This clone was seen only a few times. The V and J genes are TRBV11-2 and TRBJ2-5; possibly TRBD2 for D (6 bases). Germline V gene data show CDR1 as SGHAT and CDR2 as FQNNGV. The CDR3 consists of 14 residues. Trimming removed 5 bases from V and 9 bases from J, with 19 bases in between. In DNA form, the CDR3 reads TGTGCCAGCAGCCCTAGTGCGGGGCAAGGGGCCCAGTACTTC. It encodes CASSPSAGQGAQYF.

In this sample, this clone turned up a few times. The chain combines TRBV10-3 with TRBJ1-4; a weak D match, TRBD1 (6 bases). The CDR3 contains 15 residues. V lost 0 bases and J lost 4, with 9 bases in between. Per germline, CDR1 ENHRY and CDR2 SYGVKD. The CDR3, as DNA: TGTGCCATCAGTGAGTCGAGCAGGGGTAATGAAAAACTGTTTTTT. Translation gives CAISESSRGNEKLFF.

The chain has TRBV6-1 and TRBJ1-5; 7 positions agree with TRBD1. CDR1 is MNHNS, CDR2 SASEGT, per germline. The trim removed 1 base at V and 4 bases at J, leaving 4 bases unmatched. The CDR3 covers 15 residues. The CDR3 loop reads CASSEGQGGNQPQHF. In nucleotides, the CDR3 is TGTGCCAGCAGTGAAGGACAGGGCGGGAATCAGCCCCAGCATTTT.

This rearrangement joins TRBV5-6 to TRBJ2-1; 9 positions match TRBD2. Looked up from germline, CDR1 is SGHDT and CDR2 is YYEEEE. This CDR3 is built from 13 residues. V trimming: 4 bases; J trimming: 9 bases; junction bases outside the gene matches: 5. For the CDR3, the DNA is TGTGCCAGCAGCCTATTTAGCGGGAGTGAGCAGTTCTTC. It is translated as CASSLFSGSEQFF.

DNA of the CDR3: TGTGCCAGCAGCAAATTGGGGGGGTCTAGCGGGGAGACCGGACCAGATCCGAACACCGGGGAGCTGTTTTTT. As protein: CASSKLGGSSGETGPDPNTGELFF. The rearrangement uses TRBV21-1 and TRBJ2-2; TRBD2 is taken as the D call from the table, unchecked against the DNA. TRBV21-1 is noted as a pseudogene. The CDR3 spans 24 residues.

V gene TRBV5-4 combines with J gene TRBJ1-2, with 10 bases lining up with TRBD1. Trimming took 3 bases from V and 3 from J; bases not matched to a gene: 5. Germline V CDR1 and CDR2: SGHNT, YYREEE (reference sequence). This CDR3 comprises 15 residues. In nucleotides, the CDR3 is TGTGCCAGCAGCTCGGGACAGGGGCACTACTATGGCTACACCTTC. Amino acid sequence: CASSSGQGHYYGYTF.

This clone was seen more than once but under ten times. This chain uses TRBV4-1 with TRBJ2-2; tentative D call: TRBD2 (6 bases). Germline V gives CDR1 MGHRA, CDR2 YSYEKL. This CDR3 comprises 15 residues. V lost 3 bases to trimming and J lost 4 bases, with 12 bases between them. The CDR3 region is CASSHAGTLTGELFF. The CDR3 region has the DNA TGCGCCAGCAGCCATGCCGGGACTCTCACCGGGGAGCTGTTTTTT.

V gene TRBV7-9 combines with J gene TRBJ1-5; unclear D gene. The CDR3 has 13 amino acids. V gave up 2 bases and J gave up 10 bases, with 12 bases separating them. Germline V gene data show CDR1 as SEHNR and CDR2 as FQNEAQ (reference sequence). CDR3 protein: CASSLSDGDPQHF. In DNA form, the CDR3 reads TGTGCCAGCAGCTTAAGTGACGGGGATCCCCAGCATTTT.

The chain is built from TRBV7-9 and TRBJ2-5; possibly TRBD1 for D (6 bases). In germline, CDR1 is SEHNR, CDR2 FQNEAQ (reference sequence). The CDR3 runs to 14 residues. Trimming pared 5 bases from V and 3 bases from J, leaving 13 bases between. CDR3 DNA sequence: TGTGCCAGCAGCATCCGGACAGAAAAAGAGACCCAGTACTTC. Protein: CASSIRTEKETQYF.

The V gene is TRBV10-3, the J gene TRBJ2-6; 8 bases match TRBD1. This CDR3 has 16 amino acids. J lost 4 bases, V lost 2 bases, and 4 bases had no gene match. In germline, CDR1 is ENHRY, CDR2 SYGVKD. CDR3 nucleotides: TGTGCCATCAGTGAGGGCAGGGGGCGAGGGGCCAACGTCCTGACTTTC. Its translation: CAISEGRGRGANVLTF.

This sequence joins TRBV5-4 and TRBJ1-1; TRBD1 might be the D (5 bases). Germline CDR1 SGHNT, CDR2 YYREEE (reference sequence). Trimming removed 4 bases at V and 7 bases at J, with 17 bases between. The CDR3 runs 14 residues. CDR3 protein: CASSPDGGMGEAFF. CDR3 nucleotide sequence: TGTGCCAGCAGCCCTGATGGGGGGATGGGTGAAGCTTTCTTT. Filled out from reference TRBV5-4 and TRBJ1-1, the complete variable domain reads ETGVTQSPTHLIKTRGQQVTLRCSSQSGHNTVSWYQQALGQGPQFIFQYYREEENGRGNFPPRFSGLQFPNYSSELNVNALELDDSALYLCASSPDGGMGEAFFGQGTRLTVV.

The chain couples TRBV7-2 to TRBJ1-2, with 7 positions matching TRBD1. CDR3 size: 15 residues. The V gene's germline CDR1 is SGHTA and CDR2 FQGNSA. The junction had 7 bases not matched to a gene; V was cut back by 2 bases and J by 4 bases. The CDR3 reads CASSLTAPGGYGYTF. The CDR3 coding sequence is TGTGCCAGCAGCTTAACCGCGCCAGGGGGCTATGGCTACACCTTC.

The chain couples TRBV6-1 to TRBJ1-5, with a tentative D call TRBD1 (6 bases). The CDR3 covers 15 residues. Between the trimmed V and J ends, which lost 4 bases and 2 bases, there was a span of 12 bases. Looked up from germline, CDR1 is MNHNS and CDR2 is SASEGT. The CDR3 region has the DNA TGTGCCAGCAGTGTTAACAGGGCGGGCAATCAGCCCCAGCATTTT. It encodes CASSVNRAGNQPQHF.

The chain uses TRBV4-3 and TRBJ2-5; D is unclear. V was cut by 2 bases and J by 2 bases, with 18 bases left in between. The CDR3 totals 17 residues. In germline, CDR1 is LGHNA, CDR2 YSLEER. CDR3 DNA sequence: TGCGCCAGCAGCCAAACGTACGGCAGGTCTTCACAAGAGACCCAGTACTTC. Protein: CASSQTYGRSSQETQYF.

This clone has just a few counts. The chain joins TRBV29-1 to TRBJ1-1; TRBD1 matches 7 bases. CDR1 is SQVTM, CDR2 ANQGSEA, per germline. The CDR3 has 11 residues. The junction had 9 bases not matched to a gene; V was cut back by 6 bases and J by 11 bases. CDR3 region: CSVELTGEAFF. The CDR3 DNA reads TGCAGCGTGGAACTAACAGGGGAGGCTTTCTTT.

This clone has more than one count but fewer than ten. In DNA, the CDR3 is TGTGCCAGCAGCGCTGGGGACCAGGGGGCAGAGACCCAGTACTTC. Its protein product is CASSAGDQGAETQYF. The chain has TRBV9 and TRBJ2-5; TRBD1 agrees at 8 bases. Germline V CDR1 and CDR2: SGDLS, YYNGEE. The CDR3 sequence is 15 residues long. V trimming: 3 bases; J trimming: 4 bases; junction bases outside the gene matches: 8.

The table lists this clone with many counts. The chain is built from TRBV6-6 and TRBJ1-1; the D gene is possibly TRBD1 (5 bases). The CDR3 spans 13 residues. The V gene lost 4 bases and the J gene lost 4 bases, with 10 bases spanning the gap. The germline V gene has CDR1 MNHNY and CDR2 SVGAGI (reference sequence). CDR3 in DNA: TGTGCCAGCAGTTTTCCGGGGGGCACTGAAGCTTTCTTT. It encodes CASSFPGGTEAFF.

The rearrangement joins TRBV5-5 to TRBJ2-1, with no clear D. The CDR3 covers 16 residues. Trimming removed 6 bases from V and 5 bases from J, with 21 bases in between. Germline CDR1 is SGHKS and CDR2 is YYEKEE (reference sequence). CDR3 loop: CASTSPSQVTNNEQFF. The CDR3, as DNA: TGTGCCAGCACCTCACCCTCCCAGGTGACGAACAATGAGCAGTTCTTC.

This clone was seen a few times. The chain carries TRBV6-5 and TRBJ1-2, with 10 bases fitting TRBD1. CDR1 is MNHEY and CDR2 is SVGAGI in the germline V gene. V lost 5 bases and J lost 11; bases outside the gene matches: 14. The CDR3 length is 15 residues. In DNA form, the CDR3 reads TGTGCCAGCAGTATAGAACCGGGGACAGGGGTAATGTACACCTTC. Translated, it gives CASSIEPGTGVMYTF.

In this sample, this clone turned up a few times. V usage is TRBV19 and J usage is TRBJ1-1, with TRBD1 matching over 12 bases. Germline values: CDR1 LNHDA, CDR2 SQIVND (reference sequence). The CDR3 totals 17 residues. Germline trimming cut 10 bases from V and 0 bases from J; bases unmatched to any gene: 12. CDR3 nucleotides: TGTGCCACAAGAAAAAGGGACAGGGGGCAACTGAACACTGAAGCTTTCTTT. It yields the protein CATRKRDRGQLNTEAFF. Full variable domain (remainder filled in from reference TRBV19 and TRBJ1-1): DGGITQSPKYLFRKEGQNVTLSCEQNLNHDAMYWYRQDPGQGLRLIYYSQIVNDFQKGDIAEGYSVSREKKESFPLTVTSAQKNPTAFYLCATRKRDRGQLNTEAFFGQGTRLTVV.

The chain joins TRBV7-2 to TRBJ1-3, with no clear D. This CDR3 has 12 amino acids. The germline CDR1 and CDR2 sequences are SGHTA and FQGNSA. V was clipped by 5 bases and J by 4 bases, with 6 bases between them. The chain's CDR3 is CASSEQGNTIYF. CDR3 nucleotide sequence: TGTGCCAGCAGCGAACAGGGAAACACCATATATTTT. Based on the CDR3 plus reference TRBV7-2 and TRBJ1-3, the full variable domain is GAGVSQSPSNKVTEKGKDVELRCDPISGHTALYWYRQSLGQGLEFLIYFQGNSAPDKSGLPSDRFSAERTGGSVSTLTIQRTQQEDSAVYLCASSEQGNTIYFGEGSWLTVV.

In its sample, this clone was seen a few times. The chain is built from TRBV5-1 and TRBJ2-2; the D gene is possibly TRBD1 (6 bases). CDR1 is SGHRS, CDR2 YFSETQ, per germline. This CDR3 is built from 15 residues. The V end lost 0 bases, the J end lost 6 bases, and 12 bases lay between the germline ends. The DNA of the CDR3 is TGCGCCAGCAGCTTGGACAGGGTCAACGCCGGGGAGCTGTTTTTT. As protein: CASSLDRVNAGELFF.

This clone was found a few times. This CDR3 is CASSPRDRGSGNTIYF. CDR3 coding DNA: TGTGCCAGCAGCCCCCGGGACAGGGGTTCTGGAAACACCATATATTTT. The rearrangement joins TRBV9 to TRBJ1-3; 10 bases agree with TRBD1. The germline CDR1 and CDR2 sequences are SGDLS and YYNGEE. This CDR3 region has 16 residues. With 4 bases clipped from V and 1 base from J, the junction kept 5 bases outside the gene matches.

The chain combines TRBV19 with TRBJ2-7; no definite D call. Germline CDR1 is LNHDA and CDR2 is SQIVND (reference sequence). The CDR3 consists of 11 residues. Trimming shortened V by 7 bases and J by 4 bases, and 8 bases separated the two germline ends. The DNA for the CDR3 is TGTGCCAGTACTTCCGGGTACGAGCAGTACTTC. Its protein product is CASTSGYEQYF.

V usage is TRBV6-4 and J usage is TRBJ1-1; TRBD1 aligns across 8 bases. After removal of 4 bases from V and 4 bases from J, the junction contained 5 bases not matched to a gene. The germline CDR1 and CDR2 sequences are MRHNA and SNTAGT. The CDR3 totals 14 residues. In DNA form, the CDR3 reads TGTGCCAGCAGTGCGGACAGGGATGGCACTGAAGCTTTCTTT. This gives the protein CASSADRDGTEAFF.

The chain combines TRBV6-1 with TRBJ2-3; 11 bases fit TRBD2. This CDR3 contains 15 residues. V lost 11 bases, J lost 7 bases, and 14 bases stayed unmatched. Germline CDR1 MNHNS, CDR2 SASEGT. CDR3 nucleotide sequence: TGTGCCGCCGCCGGCGGTAGCGGGGGGGCATATACGCAGTATTTT. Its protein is CAAAGGSGGAYTQYF.